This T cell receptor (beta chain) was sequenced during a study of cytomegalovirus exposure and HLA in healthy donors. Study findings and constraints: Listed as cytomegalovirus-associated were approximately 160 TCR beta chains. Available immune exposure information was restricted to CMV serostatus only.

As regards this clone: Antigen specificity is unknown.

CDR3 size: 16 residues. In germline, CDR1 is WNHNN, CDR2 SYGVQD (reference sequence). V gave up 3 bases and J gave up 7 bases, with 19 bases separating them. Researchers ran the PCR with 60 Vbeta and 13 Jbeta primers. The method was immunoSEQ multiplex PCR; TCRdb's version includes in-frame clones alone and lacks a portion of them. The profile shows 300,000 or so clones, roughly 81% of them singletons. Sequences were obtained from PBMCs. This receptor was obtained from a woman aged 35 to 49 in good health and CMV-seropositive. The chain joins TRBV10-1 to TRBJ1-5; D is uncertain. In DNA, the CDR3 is TGCGCCAGCAGTGAAACGGGAGTGAGTCAGTCGCAGCCCCAGCATTTT. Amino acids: CASSETGVSQSQPQHF.